These T cell receptor beta chains were read from a single sample in a study of cytomegalovirus exposure and HLA in healthy donors. TCRdb's table, derived via immunoSEQ multiplex PCR, lists solely in-frame clones and lacks some. Of more than 150,000 clones in the sample, roughly 90% are singletons; the top ten hold roughly 0.23%. Sequencing was carried out using PBMCs. The receptor set was obtained from a girl less than two years old in good health and CMV-seronegative. CDR3s include the opening cysteine and the closing phenylalanine or tryptophan. A D gene is named only where the DNA matches it firmly. Not every row has a clone size; where given, it reads once, few, many or a size class.

j_call,v_call,d_call,clone_size,cdr3_length,cdr3_aa,cdr3_nt
TRBJ1-4,TRBV29-1,TRBD1,.,14,CSVEAGDRNEKLFF,TGCAGCGTTGAAGCAGGGGACAGGAATGAAAAACTGTTTTTT
TRBJ2-1,TRBV7-9,TRBD2,.,19,CASSLPISGSESSYNEQFF,TGTGCCAGCAGCTTACCAATTAGCGGGAGTGAGAGCTCCTACAATGAGCAGTTCTTC
TRBJ2-7,TRBV2,TRBD2,.,20,CASRRASGSKMGSLSYEQYF,TGTGCCAGCAGAAGGGCTAGCGGGAGCAAAATGGGCTCTCTCTCCTACGAGCAGTACTTC
TRBJ1-3,TRBV10-3,TRBD1,.,13,CAIMTGEGNTIYF,TGTGCCATCATGACAGGGGAAGGAAACACCATATATTTT
TRBJ2-1,TRBV30,.,.,14,CAWREASSYNEQFF,TGTGCCTGGAGGGAGGCCAGCTCCTACAATGAGCAGTTCTTC
TRBJ1-1,TRBV4-1,.,.,13,CASSQVGRSEAFF,TGCGCCAGCAGCCAAGTCGGCCGGAGTGAAGCTTTCTTT
TRBJ1-1,TRBV30,TRBD1,few,12,CAGTRGHTEAFF,TGTGCCGGAACGAGGGGGCACACTGAAGCTTTCTTT
TRBJ2-5,TRBV29-1,TRBD1,once,12,CSAVTGVETQYF,TGCAGCGCCGTGACAGGGGTGGAGACCCAGTACTTC
TRBJ1-5,TRBV10-1,TRBD1,.,18,CASSEHKTGGRSNQPQHF,TGCGCCAGCAGTGAACATAAGACAGGGGGCCGTAGCAATCAGCCCCAGCATTTT
TRBJ2-3,TRBV18,TRBD2,.,16,CATSRGGRGGEDTQYF,TGTGCCACCTCGCGCGGCGGGCGGGGGGGCGAAGATACGCAGTATTTT
TRBJ1-5,TRBV19,.,.,15,CASSHSDRFNQPQHF,TGTGCCAGTAGTCATTCGGACAGATTCAATCAGCCCCAGCATTTT
TRBJ2-2,TRBV18,.,.,13,CASDDLNTGELFF,TGTGCCAGCGATGACTTGAACACCGGGGAGCTGTTTTTT
TRBJ2-2,TRBV19,.,.,12,CASSSDPGELFF,TGTGCCAGTAGTAGCGATCCCGGGGAGCTGTTTTTT
TRBJ2-7,TRBV6-1,.,.,14,CASSEGLFSYEQYF,TGTGCCAGCAGTGAAGGTCTCTTCTCCTACGAGCAGTACTTC
TRBJ1-3,TRBV5-1,.,.,14,CASSLVGEGNTIYF,TGCGCCAGCAGCTTGGTCGGGGAGGGAAACACCATATATTTT
TRBJ2-7,TRBV7-8,TRBD1,.,13,CASSRDRGNEQYF,TGTGCCAGCAGCCGGGACAGGGGAAACGAGCAGTACTTC
TRBJ1-1,TRBV6-4,.,.,13,CASSRDSNTEAFF,TGTGCCAGCAGCAGAGACTCAAACACTGAAGCTTTCTTT
TRBJ2-7,TRBV4-1,TRBD2,.,16,CASSQELAGTPYEQYF,TGCGCCAGCAGCCAAGAACTAGCGGGTACCCCCTACGAGCAGTACTTC
TRBJ1-2,TRBV7-6,.,once,14,CASSLGGSDYGYTF,TGTGCCAGCAGCTTAGGAGGGTCAGACTATGGCTACACCTTC
TRBJ2-3,TRBV6-5,.,.,16,CASSSRSGLVTDTQYF,TGTGCCAGCAGTTCCCGATCGGGACTGGTAACAGATACGCAGTATTTC
TRBJ1-4,TRBV15,TRBD1,.,19,CATSRMGGQGPERKEKLFF,TGTGCCACCAGCCGGATGGGAGGACAGGGACCCGAAAGGAAGGAAAAACTGTTTTTT
TRBJ2-1,TRBV2,.,.,12,CASTGLHNEQFF,TGTGCCAGCACGGGTCTTCACAATGAGCAGTTCTTC
TRBJ1-2,TRBV27,.,.,15,CASSPTRGRLYGYTF,TGTGCCAGCAGTCCGACAAGGGGTCGCCTCTATGGCTACACCTTC
TRBJ2-2,TRBV18,TRBD1,few,15,CASSPGTGNTGELFF,TGTGCCAGCTCACCAGGGACAGGAAACACCGGGGAGCTGTTTTTT
TRBJ1-5,TRBV5-1,.,.,14,CASRPGTNNQPQHF,TGCGCCAGCAGACCCGGGACAAATAATCAGCCCCAGCATTTT
TRBJ2-3,TRBV15,TRBD1,.,20,CATSRESALWDSSSTDTQYF,TGTGCCACCAGCAGAGAATCGGCGCTTTGGGACAGTTCTAGCACAGATACGCAGTATTTT
TRBJ2-5,TRBV5-1,TRBD2,.,18,CASSLASSGRALSETQYF,TGCGCCAGCAGCTTGGCGTCTAGCGGGAGGGCCCTATCGGAGACCCAGTACTTC
TRBJ1-5,TRBV6-1,.,.,15,CASSEARAFNQPQHF,TGTGCCAGCAGTGAAGCGCGGGCTTTCAATCAGCCCCAGCATTTT
TRBJ2-7,TRBV5-1,.,once,13,CASSLVYSYEQYF,TGCGCCAGCAGCTTGGTGTACTCCTACGAGCAGTACTTC
TRBJ2-5,TRBV4-1,.,.,13,CASSQVVAETQYF,TGCGCCAGCAGCCAAGTTGTGGCAGAGACCCAGTACTTC
TRBJ2-7,TRBV7-2,.,.,14,CASSRGLQPYEQYF,TGTGCCAGCAGCAGGGGACTGCAACCCTACGAGCAGTACTTC
TRBJ1-2,TRBV5-6,.,.,12,CASSLAQEFYTF,TGTGCCAGCAGCTTAGCCCAGGAATTCTACACCTTC
TRBJ1-1,TRBV5-4,TRBD1,.,15,CASSLARTGRTEAFF,TGTGCCAGCAGCTTGGCCAGGACAGGGCGAACTGAAGCTTTCTTT